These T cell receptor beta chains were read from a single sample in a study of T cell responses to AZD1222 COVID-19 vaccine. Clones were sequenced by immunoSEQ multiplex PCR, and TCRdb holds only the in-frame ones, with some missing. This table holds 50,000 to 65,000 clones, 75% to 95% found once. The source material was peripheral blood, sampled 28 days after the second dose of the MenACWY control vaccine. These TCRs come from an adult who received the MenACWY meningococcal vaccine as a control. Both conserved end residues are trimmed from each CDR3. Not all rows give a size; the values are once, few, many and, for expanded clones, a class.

CDR3 protein: ASSFRTDSSYEQY
V gene: TRBV11-2
clone size: -

CDR3 protein: ASSENRDRGTGELF
V gene: TRBV6-1
clone size: -

CDR3 protein: ASSPGNRAHEQY
V gene: TRBV3-1/TRBV3-2
clone size: once

CDR3 protein: ASSEAGNQPQH
V gene: TRBV2
clone size: -

CDR3 protein: ASSQSGNTIY
V gene: TRBV14
clone size: -

CDR3 protein: ASSPTTGNGYT
V gene: TRBV18
clone size: -

CDR3 protein: ASSLGGLAGVEQF
V gene: TRBV28
clone size: -

CDR3 protein: ASTGQETQY
V gene: TRBV18
clone size: -

CDR3 protein: ASSINRDSSYNEQF
V gene: TRBV5-1
clone size: -

CDR3 protein: ASSMGLADNEQF
V gene: TRBV19
clone size: once

CDR3 protein: ASSITGQGNQPQH
V gene: TRBV19
clone size: -

CDR3 protein: ASSGSSGTYQETQY
V gene: TRBV9
clone size: -

CDR3 protein: ASSGGREGETQY
V gene: TRBV5-1
clone size: -

CDR3 protein: ATTTGLAGQETQY
V gene: TRBV28
clone size: -